This TCR beta chain originates from a study of blood T cell repertoires in COVID-19. Whole-study context: The United States, Italy and Spain were the sources of the acute and convalescent COVID-19 samples.

How the authors handled the data: Estimation of nucleated cell counts was performed using reference gene primer amplification. Generated by immunoSEQ multiplex PCR, the TCRdb table keeps only in-frame clones and is missing some. The D gene and trimming were derived from the DNA, and the V and J assignments and clone size from that table. The sample lists just under 350,000 clones; more than 75% were seen once. The CDR3 length is 15 residues. Per germline, CDR1 LNHDA and CDR2 SQIVND (reference sequence). Between the trimmed V and J ends, which lost 2 bases and 2 bases, there was a span of 13 bases. Enrolled during active infection, Seattle patients were then followed longitudinally.

The gene calls are TRBV19 and TRBJ2-7, with D perhaps TRBD1 (7 bases). The sample comprised peripheral blood. The TCR comes from a woman aged 45-65 years with COVID-19, enrolled during active disease. DNA of the CDR3: TGTGCCAGTAGTATAACCCAGGGGGGACCCTACGAGCAGTACTTC. Its protein is CASSITQGGPYEQYF.